This passage covers 32 T cell receptor beta chains from one sample sequenced in a study of graft-versus-host responses after intestinal transplantation. TCRdb's copy holds only in-frame clones and misses some; the assay was immunoSEQ multiplex PCR. Of 25,000 to 35,000 clones detected, roughly nine tenths appear once; the ten largest clones hold roughly 12%. The sequencing used PBMCs, collected about 430 days after intestinal transplantation. These receptors originate from a human patient who received an intestinal transplant, so some T cells may come from the graft donor.

The rearrangement uses TRBV5-1 and TRBJ1-4; perhaps TRBD1 as D (6 bases). Deletions cut 0 bases from V and 6 bases from J, with 6 bases between. Germline CDR1 and CDR2: SGHRS and YFSETQ. CDR3 length: 13 residues. Here the CDR3 reads CASSLDRDEKLFF. CDR3 sequence (DNA): TGCGCCAGCAGCTTGGACAGGGATGAAAAACTGTTTTTT.

The CDR3 bases are TGCGCCAGCAGCCAAGATGGAGCCCGACAGCCTTATGGCTACACCTTC. This encodes CASSQDGARQPYGYTF. The chain is built from TRBV4-1 and TRBJ1-2; D possibly corresponds to TRBD1 (5 bases). Germline V lookup: CDR1 MGHRA, CDR2 YSYEKL. This CDR3 has 16 residues. Trimming removed 0 bases at V and 5 bases at J, with 16 bases between.

This clone was found once. The rearrangement links TRBV9 to TRBJ1-2; D is perhaps TRBD1 (5 bases). Between the trimmed V and J ends, which lost 3 bases and 0 bases, there was a span of 12 bases. The CDR3 runs to 15 residues. Germline CDR1 is SGDLS and CDR2 is YYNGEE. The CDR3 is CASSGRTHSNYGYTF. As DNA, the CDR3 is TGTGCCAGCAGCGGACGGACACATTCTAACTATGGCTACACCTTC.

The chain carries TRBV19 and TRBJ2-1; 14 bases align to TRBD2. J gave up 6 bases and V 5 bases, and 3 bases lay outside the gene matches. The germline V gene encodes CDR1 LNHDA and CDR2 SQIVND (reference sequence). The CDR3 covers 15 residues. The CDR3 sequence: CASSLGTSGSNEQFF. In nucleotides, the CDR3 is TGTGCCAGTAGTCTCGGGACTAGCGGGAGCAATGAGCAGTTCTTC.

This chain joins TRBV12-5 and TRBJ1-1; no definite D call. CDR1 is LGHNT and CDR2 is FRNRAP in the germline V gene. The germline V and J ends were trimmed by 10 bases and 1 base, with 13 bases remaining between them. The CDR3 has 13 amino acids. CDR3 region: CATSATENTEAFF. The CDR3 nucleotides read TGTGCTACCTCCGCGACGGAGAACACTGAAGCTTTCTTT. The full variable domain, completed using reference TRBV12-5 and TRBJ1-1, is DARVTQTPRHKVTEMGQEVTMRCQPILGHNTVFWYRQTMMQGLELLAYFRNRAPLDDSGMPKDRFSAEMPDATLATLKIQPSEPRDSAVYFCATSATENTEAFFGQGTRLTVV.

V gene TRBV10-3 combines with J gene TRBJ2-7, with a weak D call TRBD1 (6 bases). Trimming shortened V by 7 bases and J by 5 bases, and 15 bases separated the two germline ends. The CDR3 is made up of 13 amino acids. Germline loops: CDR1 ENHRY, CDR2 SYGVKD. The CDR3 sequence is CAITRQERDEQYF. In DNA, the CDR3 is TGTGCCATCACCCGACAGGAGCGCGACGAGCAGTACTTC.

The chain combines TRBV19 with TRBJ2-3; TRBD1 aligns across 8 bases. V lost 5 bases and J lost 1; bases outside the gene matches: 8. Germline CDR1 reads LNHDA; CDR2 reads SQIVND (reference sequence). The CDR3 has 16 amino acids. The CDR3: CASSHSPGQGTDTQYF. In DNA form, the CDR3 reads TGTGCCAGTAGTCATTCGCCGGGACAGGGCACAGATACGCAGTATTTT.

A single count supports this clone. The V gene is TRBV30, the J gene TRBJ1-4; TRBD1 is a possible D gene (6 bases). CDR1 is GTSNPN, CDR2 SVGIG, per germline (reference sequence). V gave up 1 base and J gave up 4 bases, with 13 bases separating them. The CDR3 consists of 15 residues. The CDR3 spells CAWSGPGHNNEKLFF. For the CDR3, the DNA is TGTGCCTGGAGTGGCCCGGGACACAATAATGAAAAACTGTTTTTT. The full variable domain, rest sourced from reference TRBV30 and TRBJ1-4, is SQTIHQWPATLVQPVGSPLSLECTVEGTSNPNLYWYRQAAGRGLQLLFYSVGIGQISSEVPQNLSASRPQDRQFILSSKKLLLSDSGFYLCAWSGPGHNNEKLFFGSGTQLSVL.

V is TRBV9 and J is TRBJ2-7; the D is unclear. Germline V gene lookup returns CDR1 SGDLS and CDR2 YYNGEE. V was shortened by 0 bases and J by 3 bases, with 13 bases between the two germline ends. The CDR3 is made up of 15 amino acids. CDR3 loop: CASSVGAGSSYEQYF. Written as DNA, the CDR3 is TGTGCCAGCAGCGTAGGCGCAGGATCTAGCTACGAGCAGTACTTC.

The chain employs TRBV4-1 and TRBJ2-1; TRBD2 aligns across 11 bases. V trimming: 6 bases; J trimming: 2 bases; junction bases outside the gene matches: 9. Germline V gives CDR1 MGHRA, CDR2 YSYEKL. CDR3 size: 17 residues. This CDR3 is CASREDGLAGTYNEQFF. In DNA, the CDR3 is TGCGCCAGCAGGGAGGACGGACTAGCGGGTACCTACAATGAGCAGTTCTTC.

The chain employs TRBV19 and TRBJ2-7; D gene unclear. CDR1 and CDR2 (germline): LNHDA, SQIVND (reference sequence). This CDR3 is 13 amino acids long. V was trimmed by 3 bases and J by 3 bases, leaving 9 bases between them. Here the CDR3 DNA reads TGTGCCAGTAGTATGGTACAAAACTACGAGCAGTACTTC. It specifies CASSMVQNYEQYF.

The rearrangement uses TRBV6-1 and TRBJ1-2, with 7 bases matching TRBD1. Per the germline V gene, CDR1 is MNHNS and CDR2 is SASEGT. This CDR3 is 13 amino acids long. Trimming took 7 bases from V and 7 from J; bases not matched to a gene: 9. This CDR3 reads CASTSGGGGGYTF. The CDR3 nucleotides are TGTGCCAGCACCTCTGGAGGGGGCGGTGGCTACACCTTC.

This clone was recorded once. This chain connects TRBV6-1 to TRBJ2-7; 11 bases are shared with TRBD1. The CDR3 loop spans 14 amino acids. V gave up 4 bases and J gave up 3 bases; unmatched junction bases: 2. The germline CDR1 and CDR2 sequences are MNHNS and SASEGT. The CDR3 loop is CASSGTGGNYEQYF. In DNA form, the CDR3 reads TGTGCCAGCAGTGGGACAGGGGGCAACTACGAGCAGTACTTC.

As to this clone: Different DNA sequences within this sample yield the same CDR3. V is TRBV19 and J is TRBJ2-5, with D possibly matching TRBD1 (6 bases). This CDR3 region has 13 residues. Between the trimmed V and J ends, which lost 3 bases and 4 bases, there was a span of 9 bases. CDR1 LNHDA and CDR2 SQIVND come from the germline V gene (reference sequence). The CDR3 spells CASSMGRGETQYF. CDR3 nucleotides: TGTGCCAGTAGTATGGGCAGGGGAGAGACCCAGTACTTC.

The V and J genes are TRBV30 and TRBJ2-7; the D gene is possibly TRBD1 (6 bases). V lost 2 bases, J lost 2 bases, and 10 bases lay in between. The CDR3 extends over 13 amino acids. The germline V gene encodes CDR1 GTSNPN and CDR2 SVGIG (reference sequence). CDR3 region: CAWSPGHTYEQYF. The DNA of the CDR3 is TGTGCCTGGAGTCCGGGACATACCTACGAGCAGTACTTC.

This clone was detected once. The genes are TRBV7-3 and TRBJ2-3; 9 bases match TRBD2. V lost 0 bases, J lost 6 bases, and 7 bases stayed unmatched. Germline V gives CDR1 SGHTA, CDR2 FQGTGA. CDR3 size: 16 residues. Here the CDR3 reads CASSLTASGTKDTQYF. The CDR3 region has the DNA TGTGCCAGCAGCTTAACGGCTAGCGGGACGAAGGATACGCAGTATTTT.

In its sample, this clone was seen once. CDR3 sequence (DNA): TGTGCCACCAGCAGGGGGGCGGGGGGTTCCTACGAGCAGTACTTC. Its translation: CATSRGAGGSYEQYF. This chain links TRBV15 with TRBJ2-7; 8 nucleotides match TRBD2. From germline, CDR1 is LNHNV and CDR2 YYDKDF (reference sequence). There are 15 residues in the CDR3. With V trimmed by 3 bases and J by 1 base, 5 bases remained unmatched.

This clone was seen only once. The chain employs TRBV6-5 and TRBJ2-7, with D perhaps matching TRBD1 (6 bases). Germline V gene data show CDR1 as MNHEY and CDR2 as SVGAGI. Trimming shortened V by 10 bases and J by 3 bases, and 10 bases separated the two germline ends. This CDR3 region has 11 residues. For the CDR3, the DNA is TGTGCCACCACACAGGGCTACGAGCAGTACTTC. Translated, it gives CATTQGYEQYF.

The chain recombines TRBV9 with TRBJ2-1, with 8 bases fitting TRBD2. Germline V gene lookup returns CDR1 SGDLS and CDR2 YYNGEE. The CDR3 has 17 amino acids. V dropped 0 bases and J dropped 3; count of bases not matched to a gene: 8. CDR3 region: CASSVGLAGAFYNEQFF. CDR3 DNA sequence: TGTGCCAGCAGCGTAGGGCTAGCGGGCGCGTTCTACAATGAGCAGTTCTTC.

The chain uses TRBV6-1 and TRBJ2-5, with 11 bases fitting TRBD2. The length of the CDR3 is 15 residues. CDR1 is MNHNS, CDR2 SASEGT, per germline. J gave up 3 bases and V 8 bases, and 8 bases lay outside the gene matches. The CDR3 region is CASWGQLAGEETQYF. CDR3 sequence (DNA): TGTGCCAGCTGGGGTCAACTAGCGGGAGAAGAGACCCAGTACTTC.

The CDR3 nucleotides read TGTGCCAGCAGCAAAGCGCAAGGAGCCCTACACTACGAGCAGTACTTC. Translated: CASSKAQGALHYEQYF. The J gene is TRBJ2-7, the V gene TRBV21-1; TRBD2 reflects the table's D call only, with no check against the DNA. TRBV21-1 constitutes a pseudogene. The CDR3 has 16 amino acids.

The genes are TRBV6-5 and TRBJ2-7; tentatively, D is TRBD2 (6 bases). The ends were cut back, 8 bases at V and 1 base at J, with 15 bases in the middle. Germline V gives CDR1 MNHEY, CDR2 SVGAGI. There are 14 residues in the CDR3. This chain's CDR3 is CASSEGRGSYEQYF. As DNA, the CDR3 is TGTGCCAGCTCCGAGGGGCGGGGATCCTACGAGCAGTACTTC.

In nucleotides, the CDR3 is TGTGCCAGCAAAGGGACTAGTTTGATTGAGCAGTTCTTC. It specifies CASKGTSLIEQFF. The rearrangement uses TRBV7-9 and TRBJ2-1, with TRBD2 identical over 8 bases. Germline V gene data show CDR1 as SEHNR and CDR2 as FQNEAQ (reference sequence). CDR3 length: 13 residues. The V gene end was trimmed by 7 bases and the J gene end by 9 bases; junction bases not matched to a gene: 8.

The chain employs TRBV9 and TRBJ2-1; perhaps TRBD2 as D (6 bases). Trimming removed 0 bases from V and 4 bases from J, with 14 bases in between. CDR3 length: 16 amino acids. Germline V gene lookup returns CDR1 SGDLS and CDR2 YYNGEE. CDR3 in DNA: TGTGCCAGCAGCGTAGAAGGTAGCGGATCATACAATGAGCAGTTCTTC. This encodes CASSVEGSGSYNEQFF.

V and J are TRBV23-1 and TRBJ2-1; D not resolved. TRBV23-1 is filed as an ORF, its function uncertain. This CDR3 has 13 amino acids. Trimming pared 7 bases from V and 4 bases from J, leaving 11 bases between. The CDR3 is CASNFDLYNEQFF. The CDR3 bases are TGCGCCAGCAACTTCGACTTGTACAATGAGCAGTTCTTC.

This clone was seen just once. CDR3 region: CASSQEGSRSGEQYF. As DNA, the CDR3 is TGCGCCAGCAGCCAAGAAGGGTCCCGAAGTGGCGAGCAGTACTTC. The chain joins TRBV4-1 to TRBJ2-7; D is undetermined. This CDR3 has 15 amino acids. CDR1 is MGHRA, CDR2 YSYEKL, per germline. V was cut by 0 bases and J by 6 bases, with 15 bases left in between.

This chain uses TRBV5-1 with TRBJ2-2; 7 nucleotides line up with TRBD1. The CDR3 length is 15 residues. The V segment lost 4 bases and the J segment 6 bases; nucleotides outside the gene matches: 9. Germline V lookup: CDR1 SGHRS, CDR2 YFSETQ. In nucleotides, the CDR3 is TGCGCCAGCAGCCACGGACAGGAGATCGCCGGGGAGCTGTTTTTT. As protein: CASSHGQEIAGELFF.

As concerns this clone: One end of the junction is discordant with germline, which a read error may explain. The gene calls are TRBV5-1 and TRBJ2-7; 8 positions match TRBD2. Germline V lookup: CDR1 SGHRS, CDR2 YFSETQ. The CDR3 has 14 residues. In DNA form, the CDR3 reads TGCGCCCGCAGGGGCCCGGGGGGGAACTACGAGCAGTACTTC. Its translation is CARRGPGGNYEQYF.

The rearrangement links TRBV5-1 to TRBJ1-2; the match to TRBD1 covers 7 bases. V gave up 0 bases and J gave up 7 bases; unmatched junction bases: 6. CDR3 size: 14 residues. Germline CDR1 and CDR2: SGHRS and YFSETQ. This chain's CDR3 is CASSLVNRGTGYTF. CDR3 in DNA: TGCGCCAGCAGCTTGGTAAACAGGGGCACTGGCTACACCTTC. Full variable domain (remainder filled in from reference TRBV5-1 and TRBJ1-2): KAGVTQTPRYLIKTRGQQVTLSCSPISGHRSVSWYQQTPGQGLQFLFEYFSETQRNKGNFPGRFSGRQFSNSRSEMNVSTLELGDSALYLCASSLVNRGTGYTFGSGTRLTVV.

The chain carries TRBV10-3 and TRBJ1-1; D not resolved. This CDR3 is built from 12 residues. Trimming removed 3 bases from V and 10 bases from J, with 12 bases in between. CDR1 and CDR2 from the germline V gene are ENHRY and SYGVKD. The CDR3 here is CAISEGGVAAFF. The CDR3 DNA sequence: TGTGCCATCAGTGAAGGTGGAGTTGCAGCTTTCTTT.

The chain joins TRBV30 to TRBJ2-5; D perhaps matches TRBD2 (7 bases). Germline-derived CDR1 and CDR2 are GTSNPN and SVGIG (reference sequence). Trimming pared 3 bases from V and 5 bases from J, leaving 13 bases between. The CDR3 is 13 amino acids. The CDR3 here is CAWSEGGPETQYF. The CDR3 region has the DNA TGTGCCTGGAGCGAGGGGGGGCCTGAGACCCAGTACTTC.

The chain couples TRBV7-2 to TRBJ1-1, with TRBD1 identical over 7 bases. CDR1 is SGHTA and CDR2 is FQGNSA in the germline V gene. The CDR3 spans 15 residues. V shed 5 bases, J shed 0 bases, and the junction held 6 bases outside the gene matches. The CDR3 is CASSATTGLNTEAFF. CDR3 in DNA: TGTGCCAGCAGCGCGACGACAGGGCTGAACACTGAAGCTTTCTTT.